The 16 T cell receptor beta chains in this list originate from one sample, sequenced in a study of graft-versus-host responses after intestinal transplantation (dated by TCRdb to the early 2020s). No antigens are known for them. The time point label corresponds to: cells obtained before transplantation from donor or recipient. Library prep was done by the immunoSEQ multiplex PCR assay. This immuneACCESS table, as held by TCRdb, lists in-frame sequences with V and J called but not all clones. Of the missing ones, under half trace to an unresolved V gene in checked studies; the others have no known cause. Within this sample are some 70,000 clones, with roughly 84% of them counted one time only. The ten largest clonotypes hold 8% of the sample. The input for sequencing was unstimulated CD8+ T cells sorted from spleen or lymph node cells, taken before transplant. These receptors were taken from a human donor who was the organ donor for an intestinal transplant.

This clone was seen a handful of times. V gene TRBV29-1 combines with J gene TRBJ1-1; D might be TRBD1 (6 bases). This CDR3 is built from 13 residues. V dropped 3 bases and J dropped 3 bases, with 11 bases sitting between them. In germline, CDR1 is SQVTM, CDR2 ANQGSEA. CDR3 DNA sequence: TGCAGCGTTGACGGGGGCGCGCACACTGAAGCTTTCTTT. Amino acids: CSVDGGAHTEAFF.

V is TRBV5-6 and J is TRBJ1-1; D remains ambiguous. V was clipped by 2 bases and J by 5 bases, with 13 bases between them. Germline-derived CDR1 and CDR2 are SGHDT and YYEEEE. CDR3 size: 14 residues. CDR3 sequence: CASSFKTSGTEAFF. The CDR3 region has the DNA TGTGCCAGCAGCTTTAAGACATCCGGAACTGAAGCTTTCTTT.

This rearrangement joins TRBV28 to TRBJ2-1; 13 bases map to TRBD2. The CDR3 totals 14 residues. Germline values: CDR1 MDHEN, CDR2 SYDVKM. V dropped 8 bases and J dropped 9; count of bases not matched to a gene: 7. This CDR3 reads CASGELAGGPEQFF. As DNA, the CDR3 is TGTGCCAGCGGGGAACTAGCGGGGGGGCCTGAGCAGTTCTTC.

The genes are TRBV29-1 and TRBJ1-2; tentatively, D is TRBD1 (6 bases). The CDR3 length is 13 residues. Trimming left V 6 bases short and J 2 bases short, with 13 bases between. Germline CDR1 is SQVTM and CDR2 is ANQGSEA. CDR3 protein: CSVQTGQNYGYTF. The CDR3 region has the DNA TGCAGCGTCCAAACCGGACAGAACTATGGCTACACCTTC.

The rearrangement links TRBV30 to TRBJ2-7, with D unclear. Per the germline V gene, CDR1 is GTSNPN and CDR2 is SVGIG (reference sequence). V was trimmed by 2 bases and J by 6 bases, leaving 11 bases between them. This CDR3 is 12 amino acids long. Here the CDR3 reads CAWSQASGEQYF. The DNA of the CDR3 is TGTGCCTGGAGTCAGGCCTCGGGCGAGCAGTACTTC.

The genes are TRBV2 and TRBJ2-3, with 9 positions matching TRBD2. Looked up from germline, CDR1 is SNHLY and CDR2 is FYNNEI. This CDR3 region has 14 residues. Trimming at V came to 5 bases and at J to 8 bases, leaving 8 bases not matched to a gene. CDR3 coding DNA: TGTGCCAGCAGTTCTAGCGGGGAAAGGGGTACGCAGTATTTT. This translates into CASSSSGERGTQYF. Full variable domain (missing parts from reference TRBV2 and TRBJ2-3): EPEVTQTPSHQVTQMGQEVILRCVPISNHLYFYWYRQILGQKVEFLVSFYNNEISEKSEIFDDQFSVERPDGSNFTLKIRSTKLEDSAMYFCASSSSGERGTQYFGPGTRLTVL.

This sequence joins TRBV25-1 and TRBJ2-2; 8 positions match TRBD1. This CDR3 spans 16 amino acids. The V gene's germline CDR1 is MGHDK and CDR2 SYGVNS. Trimming at V came to 4 bases and at J to 4 bases, leaving 8 bases not matched to a gene. As DNA, the CDR3 is TGTGCCAGCAGTGGGGGAGACAGGGGTATCACCGGGGAGCTGTTTTTT. This sequence encodes CASSGGDRGITGELFF.

The chain carries TRBV7-2 and TRBJ1-1; TRBD1 aligns across 8 bases. Germline-derived CDR1 and CDR2 are SGHTA and FQGNSA. V was clipped by 8 bases and J by 3 bases; unmatched bases: 17. The CDR3 runs 17 residues. The CDR3 DNA follows: TGTGCCAGCCAGAGGGCAGGGGGCTTGTTATGGGACACTGAAGCTTTCTTT. This codes for CASQRAGGLLWDTEAFF.

As concerns this clone: The germline gene is not matched at one end of the junction; a read error may be the cause. The V and J genes are TRBV7-2 and TRBJ1-3; D is unresolved. CDR1 SGHTA and CDR2 FQGNSA come from the germline V gene. This CDR3 spans 15 amino acids. The chain's CDR3 is CASSLPGHPGNTIYF. The CDR3, as DNA: TGTGCCAGCAGCCTCCCAGGTCACCCTGGGAACACCATATATTTT.

The rearrangement uses TRBV9 and TRBJ2-2; D remains unclear. The length of the CDR3 is 15 residues. CDR1 is SGDLS, CDR2 YYNGEE, per germline. V lost 4 bases and J lost 2, with 12 bases in between. In DNA, the CDR3 is TGTGCCAGCAGCAGTAAGGTACTTAACACCGGGGAGCTGTTTTTT. Encoded protein: CASSSKVLNTGELFF.

The CDR3 sequence is CASSLGRGSSYEQYF. In DNA, the CDR3 is TGCGCCAGCAGCTTGGGGCGCGGGAGCTCCTACGAGCAGTACTTC. This chain links TRBV5-1 with TRBJ2-7; 7 bases agree with TRBD2. This CDR3 has 15 residues. With 0 bases clipped from V and 0 bases from J, the junction kept 3 bases outside the gene matches. Germline CDR1 is SGHRS and CDR2 is YFSETQ.

V gene TRBV5-1 combines with J gene TRBJ2-7; D tentatively reads TRBD1 or TRBD2 (6 bases each). Between the trimmed V and J ends, which lost 0 bases and 3 bases, there was a span of 10 bases. Germline CDR1 reads SGHRS; CDR2 reads YFSETQ. The CDR3 covers 14 residues. The CDR3 loop reads CASSLAGEVYEQYF. CDR3 in DNA: TGCGCCAGCAGCTTGGCAGGGGAGGTCTACGAGCAGTACTTC.

The chain carries TRBV27 and TRBJ2-3; TRBD2 agrees at 10 bases. Trimming took 4 bases from V and 2 from J; bases not matched to a gene: 6. The germline CDR1 and CDR2 sequences are MNHEY and SMNVEV (reference sequence). There are 16 residues in the CDR3. In DNA form, the CDR3 reads TGTGCCAGCAGTTCCCTTAGCGGGGGGCCCACAGATACGCAGTATTTT. Encoded protein: CASSSLSGGPTDTQYF.

A note on this clone: Just one base apart from a much larger clone, this may be a read error. V and J are TRBV5-1 and TRBJ1-2, with D maybe TRBD1 (6 bases). Per the germline V gene, CDR1 is SGHRS and CDR2 is YFSETQ. V lost 0 bases to trimming and J lost 3 bases, with 18 bases between them. The CDR3 is made up of 17 amino acids. The CDR3 reads CASSLVADRPGYYGYTF. The CDR3, as DNA: TGCGCCAGCAGCTTGGTTGCGGACAGACCAGGGTACTATGGCTACACCTTC.

The chain joins TRBV28 to TRBJ1-5; the match to TRBD1 covers 7 bases. V shed 7 bases, J shed 5 bases, and the junction held 8 bases outside the gene matches. The CDR3 is 14 amino acids. Germline V gene lookup returns CDR1 MDHEN and CDR2 SYDVKM. The CDR3 coding sequence is TGTGCCAGCACCCCCCAAACAGGGGATCAGCCCCAGCATTTT. It is translated as CASTPQTGDQPQHF.

The rearrangement uses TRBV6-1 and TRBJ2-6; D is ambiguous. Trimming removed 0 bases at V and 0 bases at J, with 15 bases between. The length of the CDR3 is 19 residues. Germline CDR1 reads MNHNS; CDR2 reads SASEGT. In DNA, the CDR3 is TGTGCCAGCAGTGAAGCAGAAATAATAATGCACTCTGGGGCCAACGTCCTGACTTTC. This encodes CASSEAEIIMHSGANVLTF.